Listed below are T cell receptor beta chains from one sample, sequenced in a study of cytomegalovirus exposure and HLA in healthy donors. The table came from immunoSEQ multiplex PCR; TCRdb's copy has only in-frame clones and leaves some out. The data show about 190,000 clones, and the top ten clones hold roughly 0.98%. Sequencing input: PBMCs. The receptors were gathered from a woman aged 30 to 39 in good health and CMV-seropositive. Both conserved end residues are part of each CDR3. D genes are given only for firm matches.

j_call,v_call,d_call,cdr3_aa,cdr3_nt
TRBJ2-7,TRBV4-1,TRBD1,CASSQEGTGQEQYF,TGCGCCAGCAGCCAAGAGGGGACAGGCCAAGAGCAGTACTTC
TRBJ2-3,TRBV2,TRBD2,CASNLGTSGAGDTQYF,TGTGCCAGCAACCTCGGGACTAGCGGGGCCGGAGATACGCAGTATTTT
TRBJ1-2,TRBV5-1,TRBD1,CASSPGSGQGARSYGYTF,TGCGCCAGCAGCCCCGGGTCAGGACAGGGGGCGCGAAGCTATGGCTACACCTTC
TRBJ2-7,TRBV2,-,CASSERKWGRRDYEQYF,TGTGCCAGCAGTGAAAGGAAGTGGGGCAGGAGGGACTACGAGCAGTACTTC
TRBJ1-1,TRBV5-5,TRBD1,CASSSTLTGGLAFF,TGTGCCAGCAGTTCCACCCTGACAGGGGGGTTAGCTTTCTTT
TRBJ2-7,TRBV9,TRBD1,CASSVGDRGLGQYF,TGTGCCAGCAGCGTAGGGGACAGGGGGCTAGGGCAGTACTTC
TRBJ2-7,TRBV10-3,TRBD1,CAISESMDRPYSYEQYF,TGTGCCATCAGTGAGTCGATGGACAGGCCATATTCCTACGAGCAGTACTTC
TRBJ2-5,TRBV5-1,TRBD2,CASSLGLAGVGETQYF,TGCGCCAGCAGCCTCGGACTAGCGGGGGTTGGAGAGACCCAGTACTTC
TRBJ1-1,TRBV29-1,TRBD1,CSVRPQGQGGTEAFF,TGCAGCGTTCGACCCCAGGGACAGGGAGGCACTGAAGCTTTCTTT
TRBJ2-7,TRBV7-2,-,CASSVQAFTDEQYF,TGTGCCAGCAGCGTACAGGCTTTTACTGACGAGCAGTACTTC
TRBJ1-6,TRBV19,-,CASSIVPRNSPLHF,TGTGCCAGTAGTATAGTTCCGAGAAATTCACCCCTCCACTTT
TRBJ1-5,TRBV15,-,CATSREGAGNQPQHF,TGTGCCACCAGCAGAGAGGGGGCTGGCAATCAGCCCCAGCATTTT
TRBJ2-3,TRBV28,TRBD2,CASSFAGGTDTQYF,TGTGCCAGCAGTTTCGCGGGGGGCACAGATACGCAGTATTTT
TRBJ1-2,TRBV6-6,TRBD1,CASIDGGQGLRGYTF,TGTGCCAGCATAGACGGAGGACAGGGCCTCAGGGGCTACACCTTC
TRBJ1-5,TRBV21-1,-,CASSLDRAPSGNQPQHF,TGTGCCAGCAGCTTGGACAGGGCCCCTTCTGGCAATCAGCCCCAGCATTTT
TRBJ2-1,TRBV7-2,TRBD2,CASSLGGTTYNEQFF,TGTGCCAGCAGCTTAGGCGGGACTACCTACAATGAGCAGTTCTTC
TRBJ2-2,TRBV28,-,CASSELLGGAGELFF,TGTGCCAGCAGTGAACTTCTAGGGGGGGCCGGGGAGCTGTTTTTT
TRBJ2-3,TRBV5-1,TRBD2,CASSLVGGDPDTQYF,TGCGCCAGCAGCTTGGTGGGAGGGGACCCAGATACGCAGTATTTT
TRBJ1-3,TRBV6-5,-,CASSYDRLAGNTIYF,TGTGCCAGCAGTTACGACAGGTTGGCTGGAAACACCATATATTTT
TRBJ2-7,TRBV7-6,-,CASSAQGQGGTYEQYF,TGTGCCAGCAGCGCCCAGGGACAAGGAGGAACCTACGAGCAGTACTTC
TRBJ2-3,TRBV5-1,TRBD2,CASSLGLAGGDTQYF,TGCGCCAGCAGCTTGGGGCTAGCGGGAGGAGATACGCAGTATTTT
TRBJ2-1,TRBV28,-,CASSFGRGQVEQFF,TGTGCCAGCAGTTTCGGGCGGGGGCAGGTTGAGCAGTTCTTC
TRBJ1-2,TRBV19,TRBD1,CASSILTGDYGYTF,TGTGCCAGTAGTATCCTTACAGGGGACTATGGCTACACCTTC
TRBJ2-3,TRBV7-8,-,CASSLDLEQGKYF,TGTGCCAGCAGCTTAGATCTGGAGCAGGGAAAGTATTTT
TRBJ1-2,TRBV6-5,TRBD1,CASSYRPTGTGYTF,TGTGCCAGCAGTTACCGCCCGACAGGGACTGGCTACACCTTC
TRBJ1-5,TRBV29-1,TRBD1,CSVGTGQNQPQHF,TGCAGCGTAGGGACAGGGCAGAACCAGCCCCAGCATTTT
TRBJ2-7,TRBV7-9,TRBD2,CASRRGLAGPYEQYF,TGTGCCAGCAGGCGTGGACTAGCGGGCCCCTACGAGCAGTACTTC
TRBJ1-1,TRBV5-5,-,CASSSGLMNTEAFF,TGTGCCAGCAGCTCCGGACTGATGAACACTGAAGCTTTCTTT
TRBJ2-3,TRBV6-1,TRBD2,CASSESRTSGFTDTQYF,TGTGCCAGCAGTGAAAGTAGGACTAGCGGGTTCACAGATACGCAGTATTTT
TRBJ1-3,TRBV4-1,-,CASSQDTYSGNTIYF,TGCGCCAGCAGCCAAGACACCTACTCTGGAAACACCATATATTTT
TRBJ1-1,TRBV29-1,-,CSVGGPRGTYTEAFF,TGCAGCGTTGGAGGCCCCAGGGGAACCTACACTGAAGCTTTCTTT
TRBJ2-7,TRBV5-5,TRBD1,CASSHGQGSREQYF,TGTGCCAGCAGTCATGGACAGGGCTCGCGGGAGCAGTACTTC
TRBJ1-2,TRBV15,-,CATSRDGSARYGYTF,TGTGCCACCAGCAGAGATGGTTCCGCGAGGTATGGCTACACCTTC
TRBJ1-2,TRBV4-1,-,CASSQDLSGGTVNYGYTF,TGCGCCAGCAGCCAAGATCTTTCAGGAGGGACGGTGAACTATGGCTACACCTTC
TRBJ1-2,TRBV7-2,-,CASSSDWAFYGYTF,TGTGCCAGCAGCTCGGATTGGGCCTTCTATGGCTACACCTTC
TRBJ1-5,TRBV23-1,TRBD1,CASSQSRGGEEPQHF,TGCGCCAGCAGTCAATCGAGAGGGGGCGAGGAGCCCCAGCATTTT
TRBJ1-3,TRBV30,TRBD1,CAWDRALIGNTIYF,TGTGCCTGGGACAGGGCACTGATTGGAAACACCATATATTTT
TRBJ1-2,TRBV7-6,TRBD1,CASSPGQLLMNGYTF,TGTGCCAGCAGCCCGGGACAGCTACTTATGAATGGCTACACCTTC
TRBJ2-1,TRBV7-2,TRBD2,CASSPMGREGDNEQFF,TGTGCCAGCAGCCCCATGGGGCGGGAGGGGGACAATGAGCAGTTCTTC
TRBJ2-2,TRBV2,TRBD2,CATHPGLAGGHTGELFF,TGTGCCACCCACCCGGGCCTAGCGGGGGGTCACACCGGGGAGCTGTTTTTT
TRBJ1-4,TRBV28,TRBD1,CASRALTGSDEKLFF,TGTGCCAGCAGGGCCCTGACAGGGAGCGATGAAAAACTGTTTTTT
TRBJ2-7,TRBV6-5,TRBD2,CASSWTSGTSYEQYF,TGTGCCAGCAGCTGGACTAGCGGAACGTCCTACGAGCAGTACTTC
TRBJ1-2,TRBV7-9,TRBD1,CASSIWDRGNGYTF,TGTGCCAGCAGTATCTGGGACAGGGGGAATGGCTACACCTTC
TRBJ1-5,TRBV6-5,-,CASSSTSQQPQHF,TGTGCCAGCAGCTCAACAAGTCAGCAGCCCCAGCATTTT
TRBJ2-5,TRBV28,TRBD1,CASIGTGGKKTQYF,TGTGCCAGCATCGGGACAGGGGGCAAAAAGACCCAGTACTTC
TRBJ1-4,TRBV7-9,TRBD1,CASSLVGTGKEKLFF,TGTGCCAGCAGCTTAGTAGGGACAGGGAAAGAAAAACTGTTTTTT
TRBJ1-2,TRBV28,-,CASSSRQTYYGYTF,TGTGCCAGCAGTTCTCGACAGACCTACTATGGCTACACCTTC
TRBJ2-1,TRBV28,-,CASSSLSGSISEQFF,TGTGCCAGCAGTTCCCTCAGTGGGAGCATCAGTGAGCAGTTCTTC
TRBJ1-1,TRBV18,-,CASSIASGRNTEAFF,TGTGCCAGCTCAATTGCGTCAGGGCGCAACACTGAAGCTTTCTTT
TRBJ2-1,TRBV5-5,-,CASSLMGSSYNEQFF,TGTGCCAGCAGCTTGATGGGGAGCTCCTACAATGAGCAGTTCTTC
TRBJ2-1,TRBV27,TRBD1,CASSPGGSYNEQFF,TGTGCCAGCAGCCCAGGGGGCTCCTACAATGAGCAGTTCTTC
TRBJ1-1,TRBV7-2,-,CASSLGWGAGNTEAFF,TGTGCCAGCAGCTTAGGCTGGGGCGCAGGGAACACTGAAGCTTTCTTT
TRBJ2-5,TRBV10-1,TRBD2,CASSPSGRETQYF,TGCGCCAGCAGCCCTAGCGGGAGAGAGACCCAGTACTTC
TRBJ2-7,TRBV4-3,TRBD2,CASSQDSGGEVYEQYF,TGCGCCAGCAGCCAAGATTCCGGGGGGGAGGTCTACGAGCAGTACTTC
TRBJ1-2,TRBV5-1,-,CASSQVEGRFNYGYTF,TGCGCCAGCAGCCAGGTGGAGGGACGGTTTAACTATGGCTACACCTTC
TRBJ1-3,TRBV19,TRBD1,CASSIVGTGLSGNTIYF,TGTGCCAGTAGTATAGTGGGGACAGGCCTCTCTGGAAACACCATATATTTT
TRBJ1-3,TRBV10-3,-,CAISETSGAGNTIYF,TGTGCCATCAGTGAAACGTCGGGGGCTGGAAACACCATATATTTT